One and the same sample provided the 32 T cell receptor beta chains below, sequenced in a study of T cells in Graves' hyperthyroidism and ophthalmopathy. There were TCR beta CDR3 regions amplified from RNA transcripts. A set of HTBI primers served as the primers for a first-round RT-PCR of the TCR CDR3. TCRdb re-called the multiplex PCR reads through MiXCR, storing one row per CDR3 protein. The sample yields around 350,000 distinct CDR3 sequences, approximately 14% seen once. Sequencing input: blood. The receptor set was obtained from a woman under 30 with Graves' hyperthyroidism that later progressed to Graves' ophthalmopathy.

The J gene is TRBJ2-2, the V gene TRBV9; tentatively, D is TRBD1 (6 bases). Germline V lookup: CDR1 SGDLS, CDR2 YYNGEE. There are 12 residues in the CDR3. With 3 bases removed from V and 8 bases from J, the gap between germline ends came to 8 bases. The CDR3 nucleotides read TGTGCCAGCAGCGGACAGGTGGGGGAGCTGTTTTTT. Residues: CASSGQVGELFF.

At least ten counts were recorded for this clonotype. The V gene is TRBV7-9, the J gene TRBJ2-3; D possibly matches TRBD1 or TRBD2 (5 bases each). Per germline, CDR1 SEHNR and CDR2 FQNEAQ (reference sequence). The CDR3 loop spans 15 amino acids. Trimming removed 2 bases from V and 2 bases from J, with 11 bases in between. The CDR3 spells CASSLPGPHTDTQYF. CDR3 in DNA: TGTGCCAGCAGCTTACCGGGACCGCACACAGATACGCAGTATTTT.

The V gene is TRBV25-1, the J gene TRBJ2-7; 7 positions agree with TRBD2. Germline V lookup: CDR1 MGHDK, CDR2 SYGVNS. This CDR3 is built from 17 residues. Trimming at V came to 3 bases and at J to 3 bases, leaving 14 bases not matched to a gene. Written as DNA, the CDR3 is TGTGCCAGCAGTGACCCCGTCCTCGGGACTAACTACTACGAGCAGTACTTC. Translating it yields CASSDPVLGTNYYEQYF.

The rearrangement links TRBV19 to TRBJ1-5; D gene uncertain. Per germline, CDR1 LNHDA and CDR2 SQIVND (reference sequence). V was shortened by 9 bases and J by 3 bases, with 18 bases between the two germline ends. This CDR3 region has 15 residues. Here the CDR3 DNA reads TGTGCCAGCCAACAAGAGGGTCGGGTCAATCAGCCCCAGCATTTT. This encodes CASQQEGRVNQPQHF.

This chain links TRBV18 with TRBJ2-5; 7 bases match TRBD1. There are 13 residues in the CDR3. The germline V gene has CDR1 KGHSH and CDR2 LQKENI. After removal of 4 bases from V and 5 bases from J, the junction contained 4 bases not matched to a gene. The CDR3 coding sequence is TGTGCCAGCTCACAACAGGGGTTTGAGACCCAGTACTTC. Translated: CASSQQGFETQYF.

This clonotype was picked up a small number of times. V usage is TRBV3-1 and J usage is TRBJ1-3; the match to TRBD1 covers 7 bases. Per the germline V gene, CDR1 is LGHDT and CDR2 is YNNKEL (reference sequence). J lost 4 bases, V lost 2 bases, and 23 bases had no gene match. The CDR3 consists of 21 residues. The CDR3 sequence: CASSQSSGQPASDYRGNTIYF. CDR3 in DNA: TGTGCCAGCAGCCAATCCTCGGGACAGCCCGCCAGCGATTATAGAGGAAACACCATATATTTT. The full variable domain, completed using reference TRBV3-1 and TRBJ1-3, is DTAVSQTPKYLVTQMGNDKSIKCEQNLGHDTMYWYKQDSKKFLKIMFSYNNKELIINETVPNRFSPKSPDKAHLNLHINSLELGDSAVYFCASSQSSGQPASDYRGNTIYFGEGSWLTVV.

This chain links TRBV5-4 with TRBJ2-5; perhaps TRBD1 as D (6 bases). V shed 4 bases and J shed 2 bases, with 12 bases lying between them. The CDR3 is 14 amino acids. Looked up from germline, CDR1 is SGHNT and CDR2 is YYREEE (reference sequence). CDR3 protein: CASSHQTGQETQYF. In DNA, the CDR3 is TGTGCCAGCAGCCACCAGACAGGTCAAGAGACCCAGTACTTC.

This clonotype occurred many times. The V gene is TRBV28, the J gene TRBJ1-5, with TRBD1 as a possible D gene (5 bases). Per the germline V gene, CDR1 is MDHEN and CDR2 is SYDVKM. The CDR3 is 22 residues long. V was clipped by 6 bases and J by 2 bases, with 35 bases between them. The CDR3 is CASRGVLRPRQRDSQRNQPQHF. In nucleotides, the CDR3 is TGTGCCAGCAGGGGGGTCCTCAGGCCCCGACAGAGGGATTCTCAACGCAATCAGCCCCAGCATTTT. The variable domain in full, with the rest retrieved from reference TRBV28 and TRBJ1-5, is DVKVTQSSRYLVKRTGEKVFLECVQDMDHENMFWYRQDPGLGLRLIYFSYDVKMKEKGDIPEGYSVSREKKERFSLILESASTNQTSMYLCASRGVLRPRQRDSQRNQPQHFGDGTRLSIL.

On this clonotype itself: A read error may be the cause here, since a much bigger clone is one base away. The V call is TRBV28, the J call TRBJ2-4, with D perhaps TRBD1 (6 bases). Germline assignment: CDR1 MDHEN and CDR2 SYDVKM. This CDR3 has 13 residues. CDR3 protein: CTSRGEGKNIQYF. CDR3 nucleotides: TGTACCAGCAGGGGCGAGGGCAAAAACATTCAGTACTTC.

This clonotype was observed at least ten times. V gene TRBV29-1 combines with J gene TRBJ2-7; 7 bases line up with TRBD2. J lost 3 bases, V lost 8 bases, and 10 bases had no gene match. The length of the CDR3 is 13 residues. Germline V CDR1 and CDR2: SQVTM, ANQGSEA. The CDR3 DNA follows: TGCAGCACCCGGGATGGCGGGAGCTACGAGCAGTACTTC. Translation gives CSTRDGGSYEQYF.

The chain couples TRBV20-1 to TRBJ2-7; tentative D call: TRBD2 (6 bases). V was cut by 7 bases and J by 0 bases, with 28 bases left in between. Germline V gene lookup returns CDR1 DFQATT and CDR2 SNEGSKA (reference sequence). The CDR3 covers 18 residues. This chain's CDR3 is CSVQRLSGLVRTSYEQYF. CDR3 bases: TGCAGTGTTCAACGACTTAGCGGTCTCGTCAGGACCTCCTACGAGCAGTACTTC.

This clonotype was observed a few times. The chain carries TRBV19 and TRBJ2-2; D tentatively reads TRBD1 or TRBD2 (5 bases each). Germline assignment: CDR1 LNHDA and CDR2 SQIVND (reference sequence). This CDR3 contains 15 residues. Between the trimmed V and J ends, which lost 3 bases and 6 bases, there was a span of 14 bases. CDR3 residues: CASSIRDGTAGELFF. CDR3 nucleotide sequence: TGTGCCAGTAGTATCAGGGACGGGACGGCCGGGGAGCTGTTTTTT.

DNA for the CDR3: TGTGCCAGCAGTTCCGGGACAGGGGGCGGTGAGACCCAGTACTTC. It codes for CASSSGTGGGETQYF. The chain combines TRBV27 with TRBJ2-5; TRBD1 matches 12 bases. The CDR3 length is 15 residues. In germline, CDR1 is MNHEY, CDR2 SMNVEV (reference sequence). With 4 bases clipped from V and 5 bases from J, the junction kept 5 bases outside the gene matches.

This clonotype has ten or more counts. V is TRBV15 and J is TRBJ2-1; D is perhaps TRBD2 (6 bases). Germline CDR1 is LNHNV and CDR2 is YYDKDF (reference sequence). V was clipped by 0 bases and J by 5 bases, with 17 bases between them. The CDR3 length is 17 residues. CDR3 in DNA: TGTGCCACCAGCAGAGAGGAGGGGTGGGGTTGGAACAATGAGCAGTTCTTC. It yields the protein CATSREEGWGWNNEQFF. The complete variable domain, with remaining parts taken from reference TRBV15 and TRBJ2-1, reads DAMVIQNPRYQVTQFGKPVTLSCSQTLNHNVMYWYQQKSSQAPKLLFHYYDKDFNNEADTPDNFQSRRPNTSFCFLDIRSPGLGDTAMYLCATSREEGWGWNNEQFFGPGTRLTVL.

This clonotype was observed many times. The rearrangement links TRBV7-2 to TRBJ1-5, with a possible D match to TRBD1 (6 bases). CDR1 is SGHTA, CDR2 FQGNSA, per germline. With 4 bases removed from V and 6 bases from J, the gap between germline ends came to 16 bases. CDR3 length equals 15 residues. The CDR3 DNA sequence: TGTGCCAGCAGCTCACAAGGGGGGGCAGGTCAGCCCCAGCATTTT. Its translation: CASSSQGGAGQPQHF.

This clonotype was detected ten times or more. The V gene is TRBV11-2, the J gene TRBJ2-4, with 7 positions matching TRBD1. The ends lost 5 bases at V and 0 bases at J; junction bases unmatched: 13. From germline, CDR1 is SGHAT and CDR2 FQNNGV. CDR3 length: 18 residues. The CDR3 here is CASSGPGTAGRAKNIQYF. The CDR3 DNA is TGTGCCAGCAGCGGGCCAGGGACAGCCGGAAGAGCCAAAAACATTCAGTACTTC.

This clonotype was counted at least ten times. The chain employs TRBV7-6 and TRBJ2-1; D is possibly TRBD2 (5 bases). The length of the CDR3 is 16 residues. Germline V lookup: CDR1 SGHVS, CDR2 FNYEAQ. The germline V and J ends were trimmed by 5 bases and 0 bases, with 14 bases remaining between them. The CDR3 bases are TGTGCCAGCAGCCCCCGGGGTCGAGGCTCCTACAATGAGCAGTTCTTC. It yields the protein CASSPRGRGSYNEQFF.

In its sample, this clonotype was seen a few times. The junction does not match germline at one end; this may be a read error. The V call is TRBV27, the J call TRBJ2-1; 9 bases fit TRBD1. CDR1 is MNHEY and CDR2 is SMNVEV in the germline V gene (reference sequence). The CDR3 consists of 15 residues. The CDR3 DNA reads TGTGCCAGCAGTCTATCGGGGACAGGGTACAATGAGCAGTTCTTC. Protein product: CASSLSGTGYNEQFF.

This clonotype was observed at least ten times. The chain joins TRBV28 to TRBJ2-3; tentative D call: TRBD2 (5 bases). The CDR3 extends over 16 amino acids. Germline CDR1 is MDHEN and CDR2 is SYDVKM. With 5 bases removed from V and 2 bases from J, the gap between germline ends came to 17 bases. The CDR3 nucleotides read TGTGCCAGCAGTACAAGCTCGGGATCTAACACAGATACGCAGTATTTT. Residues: CASSTSSGSNTDTQYF.

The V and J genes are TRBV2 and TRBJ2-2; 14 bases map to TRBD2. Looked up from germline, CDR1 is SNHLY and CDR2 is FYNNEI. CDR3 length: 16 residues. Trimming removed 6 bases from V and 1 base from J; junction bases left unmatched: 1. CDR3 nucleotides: TGTGCCAGCAGAGGACTAGCGGGAGGGAACACCGGGGAGCTGTTTTTT. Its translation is CASRGLAGGNTGELFF.

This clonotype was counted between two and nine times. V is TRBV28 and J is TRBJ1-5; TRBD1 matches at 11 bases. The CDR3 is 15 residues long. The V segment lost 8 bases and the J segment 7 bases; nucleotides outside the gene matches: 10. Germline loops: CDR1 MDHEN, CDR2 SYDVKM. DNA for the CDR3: TGTGCCAGCGCCAGCGGGACAGGGGGAAGGCAGCCCCAGCATTTT. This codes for CASASGTGGRQPQHF.

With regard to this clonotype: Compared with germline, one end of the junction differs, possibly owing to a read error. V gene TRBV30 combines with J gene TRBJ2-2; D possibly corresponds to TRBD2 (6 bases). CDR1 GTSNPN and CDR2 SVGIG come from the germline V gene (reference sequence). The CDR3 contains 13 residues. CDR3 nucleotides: TGTGCCTGGAGTGCCCGACTAGTCGGGGAGCAGTTTTTT. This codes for CAWSARLVGEQFF.

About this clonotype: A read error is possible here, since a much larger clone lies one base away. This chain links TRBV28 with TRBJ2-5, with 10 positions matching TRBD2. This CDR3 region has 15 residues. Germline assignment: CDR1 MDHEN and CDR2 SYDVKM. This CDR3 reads CANSLASGSEETQYF. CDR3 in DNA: TGTGCCAACAGTTTAGCTAGCGGGAGCGAGGAGACCCAGTACTTC.

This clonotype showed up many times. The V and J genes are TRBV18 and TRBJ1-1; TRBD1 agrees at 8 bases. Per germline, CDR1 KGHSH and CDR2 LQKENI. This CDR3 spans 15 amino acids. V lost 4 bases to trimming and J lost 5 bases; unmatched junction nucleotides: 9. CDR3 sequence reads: CASSRGQGGWTEAFF. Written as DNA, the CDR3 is TGTGCCAGCTCACGAGGACAGGGAGGGTGGACTGAAGCTTTCTTT.

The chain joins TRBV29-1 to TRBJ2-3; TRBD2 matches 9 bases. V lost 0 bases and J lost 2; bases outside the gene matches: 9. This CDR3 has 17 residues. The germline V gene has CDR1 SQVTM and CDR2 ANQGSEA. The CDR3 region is CSVEEVGIAGATDTQYF. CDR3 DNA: TGCAGCGTTGAAGAGGTTGGAATAGCGGGGGCCACAGATACGCAGTATTTT.

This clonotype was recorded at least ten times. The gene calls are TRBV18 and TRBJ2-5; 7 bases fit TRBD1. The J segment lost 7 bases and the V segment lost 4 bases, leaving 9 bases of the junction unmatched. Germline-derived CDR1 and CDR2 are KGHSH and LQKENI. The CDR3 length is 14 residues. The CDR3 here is CASSRRQGEGTQYF. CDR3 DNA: TGTGCCAGCTCACGCCGACAGGGCGAGGGGACCCAGTACTTC.

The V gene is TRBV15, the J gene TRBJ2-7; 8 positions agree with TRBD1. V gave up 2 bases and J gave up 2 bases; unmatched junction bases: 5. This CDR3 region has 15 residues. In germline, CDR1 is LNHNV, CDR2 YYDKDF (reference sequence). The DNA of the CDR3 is TGTGCCACCAGCAGATCTTCACAGGGGGCCTACGAGCAGTACTTC. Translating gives CATSRSSQGAYEQYF. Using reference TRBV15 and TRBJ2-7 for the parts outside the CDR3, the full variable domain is DAMVIQNPRYQVTQFGKPVTLSCSQTLNHNVMYWYQQKSSQAPKLLFHYYDKDFNNEADTPDNFQSRRPNTSFCFLDIRSPGLGDTAMYLCATSRSSQGAYEQYFGPGTRLTVT.

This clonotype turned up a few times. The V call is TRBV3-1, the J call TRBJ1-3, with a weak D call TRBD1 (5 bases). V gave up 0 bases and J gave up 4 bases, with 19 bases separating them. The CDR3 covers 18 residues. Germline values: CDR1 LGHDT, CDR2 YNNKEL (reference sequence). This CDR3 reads CASSQDRPPGGSGNTIYF. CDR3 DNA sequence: TGTGCCAGCAGCCAAGATCGCCCCCCGGGGGGAAGCGGAAACACCATATATTTT.

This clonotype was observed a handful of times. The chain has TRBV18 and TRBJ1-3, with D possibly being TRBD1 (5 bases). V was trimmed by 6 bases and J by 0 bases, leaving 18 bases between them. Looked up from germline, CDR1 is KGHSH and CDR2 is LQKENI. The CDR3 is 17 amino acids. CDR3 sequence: CASSPSAGTSSGNTIYF. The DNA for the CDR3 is TGTGCCAGCTCGCCTTCAGCAGGGACGAGCTCTGGAAACACCATATATTTT. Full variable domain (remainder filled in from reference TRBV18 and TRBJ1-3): NAGVMQNPRHLVRRRGQEARLRCSPMKGHSHVYWYRQLPEEGLKFMVYLQKENIIDESGMPKERFSAEFPKEGPSILRIQQVVRGDSAAYFCASSPSAGTSSGNTIYFGEGSWLTVV.

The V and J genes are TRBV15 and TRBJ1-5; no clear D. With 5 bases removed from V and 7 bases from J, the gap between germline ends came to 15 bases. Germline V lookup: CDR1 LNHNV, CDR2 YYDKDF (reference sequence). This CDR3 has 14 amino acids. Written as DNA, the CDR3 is TGTGCCACCAGCCCAAGACGGGCGGAGCAGCCCCAGCATTTT. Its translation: CATSPRRAEQPQHF.

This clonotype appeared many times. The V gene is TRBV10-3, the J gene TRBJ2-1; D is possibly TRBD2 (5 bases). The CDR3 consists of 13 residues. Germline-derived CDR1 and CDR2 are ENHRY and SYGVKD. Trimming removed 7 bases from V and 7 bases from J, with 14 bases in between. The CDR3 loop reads CAIKDSALNEQFF. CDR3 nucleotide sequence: TGTGCCATCAAGGACTCCGCGTTGAATGAGCAGTTCTTC.

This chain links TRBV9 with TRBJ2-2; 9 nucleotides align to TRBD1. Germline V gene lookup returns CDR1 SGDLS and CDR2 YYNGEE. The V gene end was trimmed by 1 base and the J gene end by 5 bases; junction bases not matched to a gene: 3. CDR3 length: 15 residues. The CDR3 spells CASSVRDRETGELFF. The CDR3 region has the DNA TGTGCCAGCAGCGTACGGGACAGGGAGACCGGGGAGCTGTTTTTT.